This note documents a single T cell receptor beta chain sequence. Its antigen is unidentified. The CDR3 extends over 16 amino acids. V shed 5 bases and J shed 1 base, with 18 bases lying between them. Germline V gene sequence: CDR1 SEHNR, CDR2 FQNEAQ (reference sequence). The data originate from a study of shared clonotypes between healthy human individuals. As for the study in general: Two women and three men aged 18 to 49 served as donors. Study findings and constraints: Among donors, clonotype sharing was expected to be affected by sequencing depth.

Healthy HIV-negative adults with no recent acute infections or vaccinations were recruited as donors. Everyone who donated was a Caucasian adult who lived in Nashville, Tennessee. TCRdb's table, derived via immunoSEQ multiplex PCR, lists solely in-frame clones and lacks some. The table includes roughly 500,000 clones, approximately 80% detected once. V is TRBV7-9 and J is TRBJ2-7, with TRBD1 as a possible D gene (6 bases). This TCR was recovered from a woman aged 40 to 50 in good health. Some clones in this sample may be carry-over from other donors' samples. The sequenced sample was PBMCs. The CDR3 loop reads CASSARTARRSYEQYF. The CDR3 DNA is TGTGCCAGCAGCGCAAGGACAGCCCGGCGTTCCTACGAGCAGTACTTC.